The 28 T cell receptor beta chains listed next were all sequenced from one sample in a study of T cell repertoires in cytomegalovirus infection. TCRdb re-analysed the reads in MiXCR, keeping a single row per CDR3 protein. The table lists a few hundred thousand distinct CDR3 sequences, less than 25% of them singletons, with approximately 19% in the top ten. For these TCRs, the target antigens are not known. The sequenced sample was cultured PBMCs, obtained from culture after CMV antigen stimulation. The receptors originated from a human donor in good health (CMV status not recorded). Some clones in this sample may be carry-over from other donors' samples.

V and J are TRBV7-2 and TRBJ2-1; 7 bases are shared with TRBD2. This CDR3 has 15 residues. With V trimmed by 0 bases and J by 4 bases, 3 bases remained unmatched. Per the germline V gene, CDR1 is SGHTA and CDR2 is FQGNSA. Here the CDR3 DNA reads TGTGCCAGCAGCTTAGCGTCTAGCGGATACAATGAGCAGTTCTTC. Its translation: CASSLASSGYNEQFF.

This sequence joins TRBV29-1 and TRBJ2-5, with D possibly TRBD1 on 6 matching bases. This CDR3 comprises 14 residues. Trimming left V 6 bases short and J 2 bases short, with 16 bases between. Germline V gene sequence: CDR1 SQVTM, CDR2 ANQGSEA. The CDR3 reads CSVEPRDKQETQYF. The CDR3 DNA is TGCAGCGTCGAACCCCGGGACAAGCAAGAGACCCAGTACTTC.

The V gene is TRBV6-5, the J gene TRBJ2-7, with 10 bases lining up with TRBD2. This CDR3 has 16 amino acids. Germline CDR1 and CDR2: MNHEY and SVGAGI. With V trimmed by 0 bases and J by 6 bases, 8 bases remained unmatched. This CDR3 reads CASSYSGPSGSAEQYF. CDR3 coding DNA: TGTGCCAGCAGTTACTCCGGGCCTAGCGGGAGCGCCGAGCAGTACTTC.

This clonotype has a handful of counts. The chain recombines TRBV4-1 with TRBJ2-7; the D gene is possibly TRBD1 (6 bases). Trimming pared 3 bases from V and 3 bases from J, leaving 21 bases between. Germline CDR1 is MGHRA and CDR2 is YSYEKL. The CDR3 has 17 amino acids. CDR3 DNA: TGCGCCAGCAGCCAGGGGGCGAAGACATCTTTAATCTACGAGCAGTACTTC. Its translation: CASSQGAKTSLIYEQYF.

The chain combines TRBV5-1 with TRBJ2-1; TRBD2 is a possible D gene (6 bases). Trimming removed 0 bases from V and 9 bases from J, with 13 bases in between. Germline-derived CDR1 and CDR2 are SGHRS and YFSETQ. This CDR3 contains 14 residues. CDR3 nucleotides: TGCGCCAGCAGCTTGGAACGGGAGTCGGCTGAGCAGTTCTTC. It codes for CASSLERESAEQFF.

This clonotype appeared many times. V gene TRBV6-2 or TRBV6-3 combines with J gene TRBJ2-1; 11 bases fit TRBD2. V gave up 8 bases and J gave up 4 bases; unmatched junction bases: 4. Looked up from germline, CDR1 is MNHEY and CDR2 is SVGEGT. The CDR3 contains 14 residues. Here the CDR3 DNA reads TGTGCCAGCCGTGGGACTAGCGGTTACAATGAGCAGTTCTTC. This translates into CASRGTSGYNEQFF.

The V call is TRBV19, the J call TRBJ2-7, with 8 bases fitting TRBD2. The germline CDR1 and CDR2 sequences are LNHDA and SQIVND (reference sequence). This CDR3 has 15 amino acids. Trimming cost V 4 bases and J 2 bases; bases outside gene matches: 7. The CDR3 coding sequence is TGTGCCAGTAGTACACTAGCGGCAGGAACCTACGAGCAGTACTTC. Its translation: CASSTLAAGTYEQYF.

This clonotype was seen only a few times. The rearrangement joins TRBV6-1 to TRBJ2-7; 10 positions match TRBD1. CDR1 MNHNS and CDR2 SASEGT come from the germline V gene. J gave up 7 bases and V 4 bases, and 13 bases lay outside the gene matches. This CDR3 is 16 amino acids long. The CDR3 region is CASSVLGQGVAGEQYF. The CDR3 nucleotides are TGTGCCAGCAGTGTGCTCGGACAGGGGGTCGCCGGAGAGCAGTACTTC.

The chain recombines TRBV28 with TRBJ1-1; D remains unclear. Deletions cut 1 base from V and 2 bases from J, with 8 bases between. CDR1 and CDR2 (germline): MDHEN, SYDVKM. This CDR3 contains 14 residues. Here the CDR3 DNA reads TGTGCCAGCAGTTTATCTCTGTTTAACACTGAAGCTTTCTTT. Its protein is CASSLSLFNTEAFF.

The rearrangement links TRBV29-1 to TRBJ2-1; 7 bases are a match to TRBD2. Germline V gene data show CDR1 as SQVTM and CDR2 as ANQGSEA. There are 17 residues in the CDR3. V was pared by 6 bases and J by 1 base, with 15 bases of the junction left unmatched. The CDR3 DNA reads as TGCAGCGTGACGGGCGGGAGCGCTACCAATTCCTACAATGAGCAGTTCTTC. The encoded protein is CSVTGGSATNSYNEQFF.

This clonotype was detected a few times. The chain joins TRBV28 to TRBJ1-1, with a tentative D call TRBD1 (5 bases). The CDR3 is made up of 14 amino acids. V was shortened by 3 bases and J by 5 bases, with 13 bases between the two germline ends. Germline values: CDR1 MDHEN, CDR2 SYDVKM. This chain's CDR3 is CASSFQGGETEAFF. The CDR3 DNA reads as TGTGCCAGCAGTTTCCAGGGAGGGGAAACTGAAGCTTTCTTT. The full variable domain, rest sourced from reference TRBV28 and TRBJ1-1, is DVKVTQSSRYLVKRTGEKVFLECVQDMDHENMFWYRQDPGLGLRLIYFSYDVKMKEKGDIPEGYSVSREKKERFSLILESASTNQTSMYLCASSFQGGETEAFFGQGTRLTVV.

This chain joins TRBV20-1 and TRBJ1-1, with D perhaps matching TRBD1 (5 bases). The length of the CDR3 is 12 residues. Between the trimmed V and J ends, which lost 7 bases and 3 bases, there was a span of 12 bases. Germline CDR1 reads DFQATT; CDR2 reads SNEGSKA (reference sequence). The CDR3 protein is CSVGHLDTEAFF. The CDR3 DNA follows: TGCAGTGTAGGACACTTGGACACTGAAGCTTTCTTT.

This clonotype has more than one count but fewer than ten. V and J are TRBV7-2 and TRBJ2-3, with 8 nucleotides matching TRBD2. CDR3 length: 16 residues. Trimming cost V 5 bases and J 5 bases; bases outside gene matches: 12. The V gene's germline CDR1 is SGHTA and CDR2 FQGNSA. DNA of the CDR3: TGTGCCAGCAGCATACAATTTAGCGGGAAGATAGATACGCAGTATTTT. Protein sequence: CASSIQFSGKIDTQYF.

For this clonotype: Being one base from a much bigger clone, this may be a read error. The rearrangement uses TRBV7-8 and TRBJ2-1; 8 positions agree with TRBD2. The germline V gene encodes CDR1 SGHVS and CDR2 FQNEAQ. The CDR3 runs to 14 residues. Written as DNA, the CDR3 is TGTGCCAACAGCAGCGGGAGTGGTCTGAATGAGCAGTTCTTC. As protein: CANSSGSGLNEQFF.

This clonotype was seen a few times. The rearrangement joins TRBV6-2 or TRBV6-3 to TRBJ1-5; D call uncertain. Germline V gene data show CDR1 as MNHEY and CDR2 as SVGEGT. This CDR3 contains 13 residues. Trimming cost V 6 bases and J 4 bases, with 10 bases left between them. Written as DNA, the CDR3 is TGTGCCAGCAGGGGATACCGAAATCAGCCCCAGCATTTT. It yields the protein CASRGYRNQPQHF.

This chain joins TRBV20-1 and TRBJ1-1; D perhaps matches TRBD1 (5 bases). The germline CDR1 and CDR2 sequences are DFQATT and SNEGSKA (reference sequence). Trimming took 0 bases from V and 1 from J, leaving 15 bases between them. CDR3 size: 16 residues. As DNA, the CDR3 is TGCAGTGCTAGAGAGGGGATTGACAGACCGAACACTGAAGCTTTCTTT. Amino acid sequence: CSAREGIDRPNTEAFF.

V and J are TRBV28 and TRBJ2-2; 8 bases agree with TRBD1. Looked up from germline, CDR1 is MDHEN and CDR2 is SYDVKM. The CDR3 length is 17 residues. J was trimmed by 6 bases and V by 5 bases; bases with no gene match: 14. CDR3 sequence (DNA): TGTGCCAGCAGTCAGGACAGGGAAATCCCGAAATCCGGGGAGCTGTTTTTT. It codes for CASSQDREIPKSGELFF.

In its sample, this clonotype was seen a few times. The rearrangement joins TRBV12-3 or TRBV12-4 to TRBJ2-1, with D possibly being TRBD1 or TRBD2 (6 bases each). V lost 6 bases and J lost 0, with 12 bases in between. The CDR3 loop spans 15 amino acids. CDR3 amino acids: CASREGGRSYNEQFF. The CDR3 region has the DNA TGTGCCAGCAGAGAGGGGGGCCGCTCCTACAATGAGCAGTTCTTC.

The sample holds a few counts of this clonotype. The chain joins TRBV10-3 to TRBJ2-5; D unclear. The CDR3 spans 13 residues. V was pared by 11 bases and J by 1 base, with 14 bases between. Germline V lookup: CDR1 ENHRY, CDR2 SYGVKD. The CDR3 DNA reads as TGTGCCTCCGAGCCGTCTAGCCAAGAGACCCAGTACTTC. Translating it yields CASEPSSQETQYF.

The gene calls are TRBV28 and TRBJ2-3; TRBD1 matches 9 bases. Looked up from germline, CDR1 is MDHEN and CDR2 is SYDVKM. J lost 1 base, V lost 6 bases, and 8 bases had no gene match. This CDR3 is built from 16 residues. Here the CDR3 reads CASSTYRDRGTDTQYF. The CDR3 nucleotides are TGTGCCAGCAGCACTTACCGGGACAGGGGCACAGATACGCAGTATTTT.

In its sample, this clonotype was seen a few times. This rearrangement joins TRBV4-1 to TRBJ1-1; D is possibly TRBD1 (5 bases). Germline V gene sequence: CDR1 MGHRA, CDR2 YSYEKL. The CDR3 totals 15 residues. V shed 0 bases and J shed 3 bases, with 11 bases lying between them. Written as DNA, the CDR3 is TGCGCCAGCAGCCAAGAGGGGGGGTACGACACTGAAGCTTTCTTT. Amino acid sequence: CASSQEGGYDTEAFF.

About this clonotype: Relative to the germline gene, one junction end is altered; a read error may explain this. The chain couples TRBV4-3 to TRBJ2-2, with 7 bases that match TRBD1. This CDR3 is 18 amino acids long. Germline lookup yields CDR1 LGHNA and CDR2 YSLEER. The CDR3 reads CASRQDLQGIRNTGELFF. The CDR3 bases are TGCGCCAGCAGACAAGATCTACAGGGGATCCGAAACACCGGGGAGCTGTTTTTT.

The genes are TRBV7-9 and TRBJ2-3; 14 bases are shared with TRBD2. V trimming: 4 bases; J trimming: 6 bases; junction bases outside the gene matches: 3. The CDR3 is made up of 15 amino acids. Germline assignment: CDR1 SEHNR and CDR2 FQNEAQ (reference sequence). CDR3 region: CASSWTSGRSDTQYF. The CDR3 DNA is TGTGCCAGCAGCTGGACTAGCGGGAGGTCCGATACGCAGTATTTT.

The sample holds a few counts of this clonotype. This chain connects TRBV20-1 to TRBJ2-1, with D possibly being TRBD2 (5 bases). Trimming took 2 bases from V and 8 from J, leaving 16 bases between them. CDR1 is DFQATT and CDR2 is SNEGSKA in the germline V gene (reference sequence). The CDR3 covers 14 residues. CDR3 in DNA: TGCAGTGCTAGATTTTCTGAGGGCGGCGATGAGCAGTTCTTC. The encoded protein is CSARFSEGGDEQFF.

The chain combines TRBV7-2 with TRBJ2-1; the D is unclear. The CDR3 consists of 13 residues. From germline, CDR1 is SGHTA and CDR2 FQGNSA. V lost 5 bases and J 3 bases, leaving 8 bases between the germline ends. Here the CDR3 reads CASSQLSYNEQFF. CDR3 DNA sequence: TGTGCCAGCAGCCAACTAAGCTACAATGAGCAGTTCTTC.

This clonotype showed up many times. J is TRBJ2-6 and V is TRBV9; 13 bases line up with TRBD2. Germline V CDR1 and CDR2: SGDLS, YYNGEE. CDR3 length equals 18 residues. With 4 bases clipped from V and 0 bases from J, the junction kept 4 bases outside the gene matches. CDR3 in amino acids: CASSPRLAGGSGANVLTF. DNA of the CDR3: TGTGCCAGCAGCCCCCGACTAGCGGGAGGCTCTGGGGCCAACGTCCTGACTTTC.

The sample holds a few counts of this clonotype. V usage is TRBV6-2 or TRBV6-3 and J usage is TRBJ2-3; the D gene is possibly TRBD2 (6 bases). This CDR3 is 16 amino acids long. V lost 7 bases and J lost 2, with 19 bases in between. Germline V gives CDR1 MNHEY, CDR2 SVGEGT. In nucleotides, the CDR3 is TGTGCCAGCATCCTAACCGGGACTCGTCACACAGATACGCAGTATTTT. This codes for CASILTGTRHTDTQYF.

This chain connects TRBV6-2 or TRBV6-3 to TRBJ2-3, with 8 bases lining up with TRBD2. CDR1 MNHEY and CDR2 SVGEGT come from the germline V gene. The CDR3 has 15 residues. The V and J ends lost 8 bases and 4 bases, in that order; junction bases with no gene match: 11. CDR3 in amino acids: CASQRVAGISDTQYF. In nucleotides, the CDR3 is TGTGCCAGCCAGAGGGTAGCGGGGATATCAGATACGCAGTATTTT.